The rows below give T cell receptor beta chains drawn from one sample of a study of somatic mutations in cytotoxic T cells in rheumatoid arthritis. Only in-frame clones appear in the TCRdb table, and some are missing; sequencing was by immunoSEQ multiplex PCR. The table includes 15,000 to 20,000 clones, 74% detected once. The specimen was CD8+ T cells sorted from blood. All receptors derive from a man aged 55 to 70 in good health. CDR3s include the opening cysteine and the closing phenylalanine or tryptophan. A D gene is named only where the DNA matches it firmly. Where a row states a size, it is once, few, many or the class of an expanded clone; other rows omit it.

TRBV7-8,-,TRBJ2-1,TRBD2,CASSYSGRAGNEQFF,TGTGCCAGCAGCTATAGCGGGAGGGCCGGCAATGAGCAGTTCTTC
TRBV6-6,few,TRBJ2-5,-,CASSYPQGRQETQYF,TGTGCCAGCAGTTACCCGCAGGGGAGACAAGAGACCCAGTACTTC
TRBV4-3,-,TRBJ1-2,-,CASSQGTGIYGYTF,TGCGCCAGCAGCCAAGGTACAGGGATTTATGGCTACACCTTC
TRBV13,-,TRBJ2-2,-,CASSSREANTGELFF,TGTGCCAGCAGCTCCCGGGAAGCGAACACCGGGGAGCTGTTTTTT
TRBV19,-,TRBJ2-7,TRBD1,CASSIRGGQIYEQYF,TGTGCCAGTAGTATCAGAGGGGGACAGATTTACGAGCAGTACTTC
TRBV5-6,-,TRBJ2-1,-,CASSLEEGRGAYNEQFF,TGTGCCAGCAGCTTGGAGGAGGGGCGGGGCGCCTACAATGAGCAGTTCTTC
TRBV27,-,TRBJ2-2,TRBD2,CASSLLGRVNTGELFF,TGTGCCAGCAGTTTATTGGGGAGGGTAAACACCGGGGAGCTGTTTTTT
TRBV28,-,TRBJ2-1,TRBD1,CASSQGQDSYNEQFF,TGTGCCAGCAGCCAGGGACAGGATTCCTACAATGAGCAGTTCTTC
TRBV12-5,-,TRBJ2-1,-,CASGLYHTEQFF,TGTGCTAGTGGTTTGTACCACACGGAGCAGTTCTTC
TRBV28,-,TRBJ2-7,-,CASSRRGATGYYEQYF,TGTGCCAGCAGTCGACGTGGGGCCACCGGATACTACGAGCAGTACTTC
TRBV29-1,-,TRBJ2-7,TRBD2,CSVVSLAGPYEQYF,TGCAGCGTTGTTAGCCTAGCGGGACCCTACGAGCAGTACTTC
TRBV10-3,-,TRBJ1-2,-,CAISERSYGYTF,TGTGCCATCAGTGAGCGCAGCTATGGCTACACCTTC
TRBV10-2,once,TRBJ1-1,-,CASIRGSEAFF,TGCGCCAGCATCAGAGGGTCTGAAGCTTTCTTT
TRBV15,-,TRBJ2-1,-,CATSREEAISYNEQFF,TGTGCCACCAGCAGAGAGGAGGCTATCTCCTACAATGAGCAGTTCTTC
TRBV7-6,-,TRBJ2-1,TRBD2,CASSTGLAGVSYNEQFF,TGTGCCAGCAGCACGGGACTAGCGGGAGTGTCCTACAATGAGCAGTTCTTC
TRBV19,-,TRBJ2-1,TRBD1,CASSISGGSSYNEQFF,TGTGCCAGTAGTATCTCAGGGGGAAGCTCCTACAATGAGCAGTTCTTC
TRBV11-3,-,TRBJ2-1,TRBD2,CASSPRPSGSEEQFF,TGTGCCAGCAGCCCACGGCCTAGCGGGAGTGAAGAGCAGTTCTTC
TRBV27,once,TRBJ2-5,TRBD1,CASSLLRPTGHQETQYF,TGTGCCAGCAGTTTATTGCGTCCGACAGGGCACCAAGAGACCCAGTACTTC
TRBV6-1,-,TRBJ2-1,-,CASSEILGKGEQFF,TGTGCCAGCAGTGAAATACTAGGCAAGGGTGAGCAGTTCTTC
TRBV18,-,TRBJ1-6,TRBD1,CASSPYEGQGDSPLHF,TGTGCCAGCTCACCCTACGAAGGACAGGGGGATTCACCCCTCCACTTT
TRBV6-4,-,TRBJ2-1,-,CASSDSTGYKYNEQFF,TGTGCCAGCAGTGACTCGACGGGGTATAAATACAATGAGCAGTTCTTC
TRBV5-1,-,TRBJ2-6,TRBD1,CASSLGTGLAGANVLTF,TGCGCCAGCAGCTTGGGGACAGGGTTGGCTGGGGCCAACGTCCTGACTTTC
TRBV19,-,TRBJ1-5,TRBD1,CASSMATGGHQPQHF,TGTGCCAGTAGTATGGCGACAGGGGGACATCAGCCCCAGCATTTT
TRBV27,-,TRBJ2-5,TRBD2,CASSSRWGGETQYF,TGTGCCAGCAGTTCTAGGTGGGGGGGTGAGACCCAGTACTTC
TRBV27,-,TRBJ2-5,TRBD1,CASSLSGQGGTQYF,TGTGCCAGCAGTTTATCAGGACAGGGGGGGACCCAGTACTTC
TRBV4-2,few,TRBJ2-7,-,CASSQMGQAYEQYF,TGTGCCAGCAGCCAAATGGGACAAGCCTACGAGCAGTACTTC
TRBV6-1,-,TRBJ1-6,-,CASSESEGLGGSPLHF,TGTGCCAGCAGTGAATCGGAGGGGCTCGGGGGTTCACCCCTCCACTTT
TRBV29-1,few,TRBJ1-1,-,CSVEYRGNTEAFF,TGCAGCGTTGAATACCGGGGGAACACTGAAGCTTTCTTT
TRBV19,-,TRBJ2-5,TRBD1,CASSARDRGVETQYF,TGTGCCAGTAGTGCCCGGGACAGGGGGGTCGAGACCCAGTACTTC
TRBV6-6,once,TRBJ2-1,-,CASTISGTAPINEQFF,TGTGCCAGCACCATTAGCGGGACAGCGCCCATCAATGAGCAGTTCTTC
TRBV19,-,TRBJ2-1,-,CASSSLGGGPYNEQFF,TGTGCCAGTAGTTCCCTAGGGGGGGGTCCTTACAATGAGCAGTTCTTC
TRBV5-1,once,TRBJ2-1,-,CASSLGEGRGNEQFF,TGCGCCAGCAGCTTGGGAGAAGGACGCGGGAATGAGCAGTTCTTC
TRBV11-2,few,TRBJ2-7,-,CASSPPGDYEQYF,TGTGCCAGCAGCCCCCCGGGGGACTACGAGCAGTACTTC
TRBV5-6,-,TRBJ1-5,-,CASSLGGPFSNQPQHF,TGTGCCAGCAGCTTGGGGGGCCCTTTTAGCAATCAGCCCCAGCATTTT
TRBV21-1,-,TRBJ1-2,-,CASSKGIDDRGFIYGYTF,TGTGCCAGCAGCAAAGGGATCGACGACAGGGGGTTCATCTATGGCTACACCTTC
TRBV2,few,TRBJ2-7,TRBD2,CASRTSGRGYEQYF,TGTGCCAGCAGGACTAGCGGGAGGGGGTACGAGCAGTACTTC
TRBV7-2,-,TRBJ2-7,-,CASSDRDTDYEQYF,TGTGCCAGCAGCGACCGGGACACAGACTACGAGCAGTACTTC
TRBV19,-,TRBJ2-7,TRBD2,CASSTGTSVVEQYF,TGTGCCAGTAGTACAGGGACTAGTGTTGTCGAGCAGTACTTC
TRBV7-9,-,TRBJ1-2,-,CASSLEGSNYGYTF,TGTGCCAGCAGCTTAGAGGGGTCTAACTATGGCTACACCTTC
TRBV4-1,-,TRBJ2-3,TRBD2,CASSRSGTSEPRDTQYF,TGCGCCAGCAGCCGAAGCGGGACTAGCGAGCCCAGAGATACGCAGTATTTT
TRBV27,-,TRBJ2-7,TRBD1,CASSVTGGGYEQYF,TGTGCCAGCAGTGTGACAGGGGGCGGTTACGAGCAGTACTTC
TRBV5-6,few,TRBJ2-2,TRBD2,CASSWTGGANTGELFF,TGTGCCAGCAGCTGGACCGGGGGGGCGAACACCGGGGAGCTGTTTTTT
TRBV6-1,-,TRBJ2-7,TRBD2,CASRPSGGGTYEQYF,TGTGCCAGCAGGCCCTCTGGCGGGGGTACCTACGAGCAGTACTTC
TRBV7-9,-,TRBJ1-2,-,CASRQAREDYGYTF,TGTGCCAGCAGACAAGCCAGGGAGGACTATGGCTACACCTTC
TRBV15,-,TRBJ2-5,-,CATSRDRDSFGETQYF,TGTGCCACCAGCAGAGATCGGGACTCTTTCGGTGAGACCCAGTACTTC
TRBV9,-,TRBJ2-1,-,CASSVVTEGSVEQFF,TGTGCCAGCAGCGTAGTTACAGAAGGTTCGGTTGAGCAGTTCTTC
TRBV29-1,-,TRBJ2-1,TRBD2,CSVDGGRADNEQFF,TGCAGCGTTGATGGCGGGAGGGCCGACAATGAGCAGTTCTTC
TRBV15,-,TRBJ1-5,-,CATSRAQLELNQPQHF,TGTGCCACCAGCAGAGCCCAATTAGAGTTAAACCAGCCCCAGCATTTT
TRBV28,-,TRBJ2-5,-,CASSFSQATQETQYF,TGTGCCAGCAGTTTTTCACAAGCGACCCAAGAGACCCAGTACTTC
TRBV11-2,-,TRBJ2-2,TRBD1,CASSTRQGAFSGELFF,TGTGCCAGCAGCACCCGACAGGGAGCGTTCTCCGGGGAGCTGTTTTTT
TRBV5-5,once,TRBJ2-7,TRBD1,CASSLAGQGANYEQYF,TGTGCCAGCAGCTTGGCGGGACAGGGGGCAAACTACGAGCAGTACTTC
TRBV14,few,TRBJ2-7,TRBD2,CASSQLGGVVEYEQYF,TGTGCCAGCAGCCAACTCGGGGGGGTGGTAGAGTACGAGCAGTACTTC
TRBV6-5,once,TRBJ2-7,TRBD1,CASSAGTGSYEQYF,TGTGCCAGCAGTGCCGGGACAGGGTCTTACGAGCAGTACTTC
TRBV27,-,TRBJ2-1,-,CASSLGQIYNEQFF,TGTGCCAGCAGTTTAGGTCAGATCTACAATGAGCAGTTCTTC
TRBV5-6,-,TRBJ2-2,TRBD2,CASSFLAGGNTGELFF,TGTGCCAGCAGCTTTCTAGCGGGGGGGAACACCGGGGAGCTGTTTTTT
TRBV4-1,-,TRBJ2-5,TRBD2,CASSQEGGGGETQYF,TGCGCCAGCAGCCAAGAAGGCGGGGGGGGAGAGACCCAGTACTTC
TRBV19,-,TRBJ2-2,TRBD1,CASSNGQAGELFF,TGTGCCAGTAGTAACGGACAGGCCGGGGAGCTGTTTTTT